This T cell receptor beta chain was identified during a study of cytomegalovirus exposure and HLA in healthy donors. General observations from the study: Researchers catalogued 160 or so TCR beta chains as cytomegalovirus-associated.

The donors were members of the validation cohort, which comprised about 120 subjects and was separate from the first cohort of more than 500 subjects. Produced via immunoSEQ multiplex PCR; TCRdb's table is partial and in-frame only. The sample includes under 150,000 clones, over 85% of them seen just once. As to this clone: What it recognizes is unknown.

The sequenced sample consisted of PBMCs. This TCR was sampled from a woman aged 18-35 years in good health and CMV-seronegative.

CDR3 loop: CASSTDTTYEQYF. DNA for the CDR3: TGTGCCAGCAGCACGGACACTACCTACGAGCAGTACTTC. The chain recombines TRBV5-4 with TRBJ2-7, with D perhaps TRBD1 (5 bases). V was cut by 4 bases and J by 2 bases, with 10 bases left in between. Per the germline V gene, CDR1 is SGHNT and CDR2 is YYREEE (reference sequence). This CDR3 is built from 13 residues. Variable domain in full (rest from reference TRBV5-4 and TRBJ2-7): ETGVTQSPTHLIKTRGQQVTLRCSSQSGHNTVSWYQQALGQGPQFIFQYYREEENGRGNFPPRFSGLQFPNYSSELNVNALELDDSALYLCASSTDTTYEQYFGPGTRLTVT.